Below are 29 T cell receptor beta chains sequenced from a single sample in a study of T-cell reconstitution after alpha-beta-depleted transplantation in children. Unique molecular identifiers were incorporated into the prepared TCRbeta library. Each CDR3 protein is one row after TCRdb ran MiXCR on the PCR reads. The repertoire holds some 490,000 distinct CDR3 sequences, with approximately 13% as singletons. Sample: PBMCs from the stem cell graft donor, taken from the stem cell graft. These receptor sequences come from a human donor who donated a stem cell graft to a child with combined immunodeficiency.

The chain uses TRBV7-9 and TRBJ2-1, with 10 bases aligning to TRBD2. This CDR3 comprises 15 residues. Germline CDR1 SEHNR, CDR2 FQNEAQ (reference sequence). Trimming cost V 3 bases and J 6 bases; bases outside gene matches: 5. Here the CDR3 DNA reads TGTGCCAGCAGCTTTCTAGCGGGAGCCCCCAATGAGCAGTTCTTC. This gives the protein CASSFLAGAPNEQFF.

This clonotype turned up a few times. V and J are TRBV29-1 and TRBJ2-3; TRBD2 agrees at 10 bases. This CDR3 contains 16 residues. The germline CDR1 and CDR2 sequences are SQVTM and ANQGSEA. The V gene end was trimmed by 5 bases and the J gene end by 3 bases; junction bases not matched to a gene: 11. CDR3 in amino acids: CSVTGRASGSTDTQYF. The CDR3 DNA reads as TGCAGCGTTACGGGTAGGGCTAGCGGGAGTACAGATACGCAGTATTTT.

This clonotype has only a few counts. At one end the junction does not follow the germline gene, possibly because of a read error. This rearrangement joins TRBV29-1 to TRBJ1-4; possibly TRBD1 for D (6 bases). The length of the CDR3 is 14 residues. Germline values: CDR1 SQVTM, CDR2 ANQGSEA. The CDR3 here is CSVADPGDNEELFF. In DNA form, the CDR3 reads TGCAGCGTTGCAGACCCAGGGGATAATGAAGAACTGTTTTTT.

This clonotype was detected many times. The chain carries TRBV5-6 and TRBJ2-2; no reliable D call. V was clipped by 3 bases and J by 9 bases, with 15 bases between them. Germline V gives CDR1 SGHDT, CDR2 YYEEEE. The CDR3 extends over 14 amino acids. The DNA for the CDR3 is TGTGCCAGCAGCTCGACGAATGTCATCAGGGAGCTGTTTTTT. This codes for CASSSTNVIRELFF.

This clonotype was observed at least ten times. V and J are TRBV4-3 and TRBJ2-1, with 7 bases that match TRBD2. V lost 3 bases, J lost 10 bases, and 12 bases stayed unmatched. CDR1 LGHNA and CDR2 YSLEER come from the germline V gene. This CDR3 is built from 15 residues. The chain's CDR3 is CASSHTSEGWGEQFF. The DNA of the CDR3 is TGCGCCAGCAGCCACACTAGCGAGGGGTGGGGAGAGCAGTTCTTC.

This clonotype has more than one count but fewer than ten. The gene calls are TRBV27 and TRBJ2-5, with D unclear. Germline CDR1 and CDR2: MNHEY and SMNVEV (reference sequence). This CDR3 has 11 amino acids. The V gene lost 8 bases and the J gene lost 5 bases, with 9 bases spanning the gap. Here the CDR3 reads CASYSGETQYF. The CDR3 DNA sequence: TGTGCCAGCTATAGTGGGGAGACCCAGTACTTC.

This chain joins TRBV27 and TRBJ2-3; D remains unclear. Trimming took 5 bases from V and 0 from J, leaving 12 bases between them. CDR1 and CDR2 from the germline V gene are MNHEY and SMNVEV (reference sequence). The CDR3 covers 15 residues. CDR3 protein: CASSPRHTSTDTQYF. The CDR3 DNA reads TGTGCCAGCAGTCCCAGACACACTAGCACAGATACGCAGTATTTT.

The chain carries TRBV2 and TRBJ2-7, with a possible D match to TRBD1 (6 bases). The V and J ends lost 6 bases and 7 bases respectively, with 19 bases between them. The CDR3 is 14 amino acids. Germline values: CDR1 SNHLY, CDR2 FYNNEI. In DNA, the CDR3 is TGTGCCAGCAGCTTAACCGGGACATCCTTGGAGCAGTACTTC. Protein product: CASSLTGTSLEQYF.

The chain uses TRBV4-3 and TRBJ2-1, with a tentative D call TRBD1 (5 bases). Trimming cost V 0 bases and J 5 bases, with 11 bases left between them. Germline values: CDR1 LGHNA, CDR2 YSLEER. The length of the CDR3 is 15 residues. Written as DNA, the CDR3 is TGCGCCAGCAGCCAAGAAGGGGCCTGGAACAATGAGCAGTTCTTC. Translated: CASSQEGAWNNEQFF.

This clonotype has ten or more counts. The gene calls are TRBV11-2 and TRBJ2-5, with D tentatively TRBD2 (7 bases). From germline, CDR1 is SGHAT and CDR2 FQNNGV. This CDR3 has 14 residues. Deletions cut 5 bases from V and 0 bases from J, with 10 bases between. This chain's CDR3 is CASSGGGYQETQYF. The CDR3 DNA reads as TGTGCCAGCAGCGGGGGGGGCTACCAAGAGACCCAGTACTTC.

This clonotype was detected many times. The V gene is TRBV5-1, the J gene TRBJ2-7; possible D gene TRBD1, 7 bases. The ends were cut back, 5 bases at V and 3 bases at J, with 12 bases in the middle. This CDR3 contains 13 residues. Looked up from germline, CDR1 is SGHRS and CDR2 is YFSETQ. The CDR3: CASSWQGGYEQYF. CDR3 coding DNA: TGCGCCAGCAGTTGGCAGGGGGGCTACGAGCAGTACTTC.

This chain connects TRBV2 to TRBJ2-3; D gene unclear. The CDR3 covers 14 residues. V lost 3 bases and J 1 base, leaving 8 bases between the germline ends. Germline V gives CDR1 SNHLY, CDR2 FYNNEI. The chain's CDR3 is CASSELTRTDTQYF. The CDR3 bases are TGTGCCAGCAGTGAGCTCACCCGCACAGATACGCAGTATTTT.

This clonotype was recorded at least ten times. The rearrangement joins TRBV12-3 or TRBV12-4 to TRBJ2-1; D is undetermined. This CDR3 is built from 14 residues. V was pared by 3 bases and J by 12 bases, with 18 bases between. CDR3 in DNA: TGTGCCAGCAGTTTGGCACCTACAAGTGTCGGGCAGTTCTTC. It translates to CASSLAPTSVGQFF.

The chain employs TRBV29-1 and TRBJ2-4; no clear D. Germline V gene lookup returns CDR1 SQVTM and CDR2 ANQGSEA. V was shortened by 4 bases and J by 6 bases, with 16 bases between the two germline ends. This CDR3 comprises 14 residues. CDR3 in DNA: TGCAGCGTTGTGGATACGATCCATGGAAACATTCAGTACTTC. Residues: CSVVDTIHGNIQYF.

The chain recombines TRBV25-1 with TRBJ2-5; 12 positions agree with TRBD1. Germline CDR1 is MGHDK and CDR2 is SYGVNS. The CDR3 is made up of 15 amino acids. V lost 2 bases, J lost 5 bases, and 3 bases stayed unmatched. The CDR3 sequence: CASSEGDRGLETQYF. The CDR3 coding sequence is TGTGCCAGCAGTGAAGGGGACAGGGGGCTTGAGACCCAGTACTTC.

The chain combines TRBV12-3 or TRBV12-4 with TRBJ1-1; 8 bases fit TRBD1. This CDR3 is built from 16 residues. The junction had 14 bases not matched to a gene; V was cut back by 6 bases and J by 5 bases. CDR3 bases: TGTGCCAGCAGAATAGCGCCGGACAGGGTACGAACTGAAGCTTTCTTT. Protein sequence: CASRIAPDRVRTEAFF.

This clonotype was seen ten or more times. This chain joins TRBV29-1 and TRBJ2-2, with D unclear. V was shortened by 4 bases and J by 2 bases, with 8 bases between the two germline ends. This CDR3 has 13 amino acids. Germline CDR1 is SQVTM and CDR2 is ANQGSEA. CDR3 amino acids: CSVGGENTGELFF. The CDR3 DNA reads TGCAGCGTTGGTGGCGAAAACACCGGGGAGCTGTTTTTT.

This chain joins TRBV15 and TRBJ2-3; 8 positions agree with TRBD2. CDR3 length: 17 amino acids. In germline, CDR1 is LNHNV, CDR2 YYDKDF (reference sequence). V trimming: 0 bases; J trimming: 2 bases; junction bases outside the gene matches: 7. CDR3 coding DNA: TGTGCCACCAGCAGAGATCTCACTAGCGGCGACACAGATACGCAGTATTTT. It translates to CATSRDLTSGDTDTQYF.

The chain joins TRBV12-3 or TRBV12-4 to TRBJ2-1; D gene uncertain. The CDR3 is 12 amino acids. Trimming pared 5 bases from V and 5 bases from J, leaving 7 bases between. CDR3 in DNA: TGTGCCAGCAGTGAACCCAACAATGAGCAGTTCTTC. Translated, it gives CASSEPNNEQFF.

The rearrangement joins TRBV12-3 or TRBV12-4 to TRBJ2-7; D tentatively fits TRBD1 or TRBD2 (5 bases each). Trimming shortened V by 3 bases and J by 11 bases, and 14 bases separated the two germline ends. The CDR3 is made up of 12 amino acids. In nucleotides, the CDR3 is TGTGCCAGCAGTTTTCGGGACGCTCCAGAGTACTTC. Residues: CASSFRDAPEYF.

This clonotype was seen a handful of times. The chain combines TRBV12-3 or TRBV12-4 with TRBJ1-1; D remains unclear. Trimming shortened V by 5 bases and J by 1 base, and 14 bases separated the two germline ends. The CDR3 sequence is 15 residues long. CDR3: CASSPRGLRNTEAFF. The CDR3 bases are TGTGCCAGCAGTCCCCGAGGACTGAGGAACACTGAAGCTTTCTTT.

V and J are TRBV7-2 and TRBJ2-5; D is undetermined. This CDR3 has 15 amino acids. Trimming removed 1 base at V and 0 bases at J, with 9 bases between. Germline CDR1 and CDR2: SGHTA and FQGNSA. The CDR3 coding sequence is TGTGCCAGCAGCTTAGGCATCGGGTACCAAGAGACCCAGTACTTC. Its translation is CASSLGIGYQETQYF.

This chain links TRBV11-1 with TRBJ1-5; TRBD1 agrees at 10 bases. Germline V gives CDR1 SGHAT, CDR2 FQDESV (reference sequence). The CDR3 has 15 amino acids. J gave up 7 bases and V 5 bases, and 8 bases lay outside the gene matches. CDR3 residues: CASSHDRGQEQPQHF. The CDR3 DNA reads TGTGCCAGCAGCCATGACAGGGGGCAGGAGCAGCCCCAGCATTTT.

This clonotype appeared a few times. The chain links TRBV10-3 to TRBJ1-6, with D unresolved. The CDR3 runs to 13 residues. Germline V gene lookup returns CDR1 ENHRY and CDR2 SYGVKD. The V end was cut by 8 bases, the J end by 7 bases, with 12 bases between. CDR3 DNA: TGTGCCATCTCGAGGTCTGAGAATTCACCCCTCCACTTT. Translating gives CAISRSENSPLHF.

This clonotype was seen only a few times. The chain is built from TRBV4-1 and TRBJ2-2; the D is unclear. This CDR3 spans 15 amino acids. Germline V CDR1 and CDR2: MGHRA, YSYEKL. V lost 4 bases, J lost 4 bases, and 13 bases lay in between. The CDR3 DNA is TGCGCCAGCAGCCGTGAGACCTCGATCACCGGGGAGCTGTTTTTT. It specifies CASSRETSITGELFF.

This clonotype has just a few counts. The chain has TRBV29-1 and TRBJ2-5; D is unclear. V shed 7 bases and J shed 5 bases, with 17 bases lying between them. This CDR3 region has 13 residues. CDR1 SQVTM and CDR2 ANQGSEA come from the germline V gene. This chain's CDR3 is CSAPETDGETQYF. CDR3 bases: TGCAGCGCCCCGGAAACAGACGGGGAGACCCAGTACTTC. Full variable domain (remainder filled in from reference TRBV29-1 and TRBJ2-5): SAVISQKPSRDICQRGTSLTIQCQVDSQVTMMFWYRQQPGQSLTLIATANQGSEATYESGFVIDKFPISRPNLTFSTLTVSNMSPEDSSIYLCSAPETDGETQYFGPGTRLLVL.

This clonotype has at least ten counts. The rearrangement uses TRBV7-2 and TRBJ2-1; 9 bases align to TRBD2. Germline CDR1 reads SGHTA; CDR2 reads FQGNSA. After removal of 4 bases from V and 5 bases from J, the junction contained 9 bases not matched to a gene. The CDR3 is 16 amino acids. The CDR3 nucleotides read TGTGCCAGCAGCTCCTTGGCGGGAGGGTCTAACAATGAGCAGTTCTTC. Amino acid sequence: CASSSLAGGSNNEQFF.

CDR3 coding DNA: TGTGCCAGCTCACCGGACTTTGCTAGCACAGATACGCAGTATTTT. Translated, it gives CASSPDFASTDTQYF. The chain uses TRBV18 and TRBJ2-3, with D possibly being TRBD2 (5 bases). The CDR3 loop spans 15 amino acids. Germline values: CDR1 KGHSH, CDR2 LQKENI. Trimming stripped 3 bases from V and 0 bases from J, with 10 bases between. Based on the CDR3 plus reference TRBV18 and TRBJ2-3, the full variable domain is NAGVMQNPRHLVRRRGQEARLRCSPMKGHSHVYWYRQLPEEGLKFMVYLQKENIIDESGMPKERFSAEFPKEGPSILRIQQVVRGDSAAYFCASSPDFASTDTQYFGPGTRLTVL.

The CDR3 protein is CASSITAGSTDTQYF. CDR3 bases: TGTGCCAGCAGCATTACGGCGGGAAGCACAGATACGCAGTATTTT. The chain employs TRBV7-2 and TRBJ2-3; perhaps TRBD2 as D (6 bases). The CDR3 runs 15 residues. Germline V CDR1 and CDR2: SGHTA, FQGNSA. The ends were cut back, 5 bases at V and 0 bases at J, with 12 bases in the middle.